This record concerns one T cell receptor (beta chain) sequence. As yet, its antigen is unknown. The people who gave samples were healthy Caucasians from Russia, aged about 6 to 100. Researchers report isolating at least 7 million PBMCs per sample. A second PCR, run for about 7 to 11 cycles, used a sample-barcoded 5' primer plus a J-beta primer mix. The authors tagged each cDNA molecule using a template-switch adaptor with 12 random nucleotides. From the 5' RACE reads, TCRdb called clonotypes with MiXCR, one entry per CDR3 protein. This sample has 630,000 or so distinct CDR3 sequences, with roughly 31% found just once. The sample originates from a study of blood T cells in healthy people across ages. Study results and limitations: When one million T cells were used, diversity estimates were thought to be underestimates.

The CDR3 has 15 amino acids. Germline V lookup: CDR1 SGHTA, CDR2 FQGNSA. V was cut by 5 bases and J by 0 bases, with 13 bases left in between. This receptor was taken from a woman at least 80 years old in good health. The chain combines TRBV7-2 with TRBJ1-2, with D possibly matching TRBD1 (5 bases). The sequencing input was blood. The CDR3 region has the DNA TGTGCCAGCAGCACCGGGGCGAACGCTAACTATGGCTACACCTTC. As protein: CASSTGANANYGYTF.